Below, 10 T cell receptor beta chains from the same sample are listed, as sequenced in a study of cytomegalovirus exposure and HLA in healthy donors (dated by TCRdb to about 2017). The library came from the immunoSEQ multiplex PCR assay. TCRdb took over this immuneACCESS table, retaining in-frame rearrangements with V and J assigned. Such tables are incomplete; in checked studies, under half of the missing clones stem from an unresolved V gene, and the remainder is unexplained. The sample has some 320,000 clones on record, roughly nine tenths of them singletons. The ten largest clones take up about 1.2% of the sample. Sequenced material: PBMCs. These receptor sequences come from a woman aged 30 to 39 in good health and CMV-seropositive.

V usage is TRBV5-6 and J usage is TRBJ1-2; D not certain. The CDR3 contains 14 residues. The germline V and J ends were trimmed by 0 bases and 4 bases, with 10 bases remaining between them. CDR1 and CDR2 from the germline V gene are SGHDT and YYEEEE. This chain's CDR3 is CASSLERWGYGYTF. CDR3 DNA: TGTGCCAGCAGCTTGGAGCGATGGGGCTATGGCTACACCTTC. The whole variable domain, remainder taken from reference TRBV5-6 and TRBJ1-2, is DAGVTQSPTHLIKTRGQQVTLRCSPKSGHDTVSWYQQALGQGPQFIFQYYEEEERQRGNFPDRFSGHQFPNYSSELNVNALLLGDSALYLCASSLERWGYGYTFGSGTRLTVV.

DNA for the CDR3: TGTGCCAGTAGCCTTTGGGCGGTTAGCAATCAGCCCCAGCATTTT. Residues: CASSLWAVSNQPQHF. The V and J genes are TRBV19 and TRBJ1-5, with D unresolved. V was cut by 6 bases and J by 0 bases, with 12 bases left in between. CDR1 is LNHDA and CDR2 is SQIVND in the germline V gene (reference sequence). The CDR3 is 15 residues long.

V is TRBV27 and J is TRBJ2-1, with unresolved D. V was shortened by 2 bases and J by 7 bases, with 18 bases between the two germline ends. The CDR3 is made up of 16 amino acids. Germline CDR1 MNHEY, CDR2 SMNVEV (reference sequence). The CDR3 DNA reads TGTGCCAGCAGTTTAAGTGGTCGAGTAGGATTGAATGAGCAGTTCTTC. It is translated as CASSLSGRVGLNEQFF.

This clone appeared a single time. The J gene is TRBJ2-7, the V gene TRBV6-1; TRBD2 aligns across 12 bases. This CDR3 comprises 17 residues. CDR1 is MNHNS, CDR2 SASEGT, per germline. The J segment lost 3 bases and the V segment lost 3 bases, leaving 9 bases of the junction unmatched. The CDR3 DNA reads as TGTGCCAGCAGTGATCTAGCGGGAGGGCCTGAGGGCTACGAGCAGTACTTC. Translated, it gives CASSDLAGGPEGYEQYF.

The chain links TRBV6-5 to TRBJ1-6; D ambiguous. There are 14 residues in the CDR3. Germline CDR1 MNHEY, CDR2 SVGAGI. The germline V and J ends were trimmed by 2 bases and 11 bases, with 13 bases remaining between them. The CDR3 protein is CASSYRENGTPLHF. The CDR3 nucleotides read TGTGCCAGCAGTTACCGCGAGAACGGGACACCCCTCCACTTT.

This rearrangement joins TRBV5-6 to TRBJ2-7; perhaps TRBD1 as D (6 bases). The CDR3 consists of 14 residues. Trimming stripped 1 base from V and 2 bases from J, with 10 bases between. CDR1 is SGHDT and CDR2 is YYEEEE in the germline V gene. The CDR3 DNA reads TGTGCCAGCAGCTTGCTTGGACAGCCCTACGAGCAGTACTTC. Translation gives CASSLLGQPYEQYF.

The CDR3 is CAWSGKQGGSSYNSPLHF. The CDR3 DNA follows: TGTGCCTGGAGTGGTAAACAGGGAGGGAGCTCCTATAATTCACCCCTCCACTTT. This sequence joins TRBV30 and TRBJ1-6; perhaps TRBD1 as D (6 bases). Germline lookup yields CDR1 GTSNPN and CDR2 SVGIG (reference sequence). The CDR3 runs to 18 residues. The V gene lost 1 base and the J gene lost 0 bases, with 16 bases spanning the gap.

The chain uses TRBV15 and TRBJ2-3; 7 nucleotides line up with TRBD2. The CDR3 has 14 amino acids. In germline, CDR1 is LNHNV, CDR2 YYDKDF (reference sequence). The ends lost 0 bases at V and 8 bases at J; junction bases unmatched: 5. CDR3 DNA: TGTGCCACCAGCAGAGATTTGCGGGAGATTACGCAGTATTTT. Residues: CATSRDLREITQYF.

This sequence joins TRBV6-1 and TRBJ1-6; D gene ambiguous. Trimming removed 3 bases at V and 3 bases at J, with 15 bases between. The germline gives CDR1 MNHNS, CDR2 SASEGT. The CDR3 contains 17 residues. The CDR3 loop is CASSEGSRSFYNSPLHF. The DNA for the CDR3 is TGTGCCAGCAGTGAGGGTTCCCGATCTTTCTATAATTCACCCCTCCACTTT.

This chain uses TRBV7-2 with TRBJ1-5; D ambiguous. Germline values: CDR1 SGHTA, CDR2 FQGNSA. V gave up 1 base and J gave up 5 bases, with 12 bases separating them. This CDR3 region has 15 residues. CDR3 protein: CASSLGSVTYQPQHF. As DNA, the CDR3 is TGTGCCAGCAGCTTAGGGAGTGTTACCTATCAGCCCCAGCATTTT.